The source of this T cell receptor (beta chain) is a study of cytomegalovirus exposure and HLA in healthy donors. Study information: Early release data held 85 million to 95 million unique TCRs from HLA-typed donors.

Researchers ran the PCR with 60 Vbeta and 13 Jbeta primers. Method: immunoSEQ multiplex PCR; TCRdb's copy keeps in-frame clones and lacks some. Of about 120,000 clones in the sample, roughly three fifths are singletons; the top ten hold nearly 9.5%. The CDR3 runs 15 residues. Trimming took 3 bases from V and 8 from J; bases not matched to a gene: 6. The germline CDR1 and CDR2 sequences are MDHEN and SYDVKM. Input material: PBMCs. This sequence joins TRBV28 and TRBJ2-2, with TRBD2 matching 10 bases. The TCR was taken from a woman between 40 and 55 years old in good health and CMV-seropositive. CDR3 nucleotide sequence: TGTGCCAGCAGTTTCCAGGGACTAGCGCCTGGGGAGCTGTTTTTT. Amino acid sequence: CASSFQGLAPGELFF.